This TCR beta chain was retrieved from a study of T cell changes during pregnancy in multiple sclerosis. TCRdb's copy holds only in-frame clones and misses some; the assay was immunoSEQ multiplex PCR. The repertoire holds 40,000 to 60,000 clones, with 95% as singletons. CDR1 and CDR2 from the germline V gene are SGDLS and YYNGEE. The CDR3 sequence is 12 residues long. V gave up 7 bases and J gave up 6 bases, with 11 bases separating them. Sequencing was performed on CD8+ T cells from peripheral blood mononuclear cells, taken in the first trimester of pregnancy. The TCR was taken from a female donor with multiple sclerosis, enrolled in a pregnancy study. The chain joins TRBV9 to TRBJ2-1; a possible D gene is TRBD2 (6 bases). For the CDR3, the DNA is TGTGCCAGCCGGGGACTCACCAATGAGCAGTTCTTC. Amino acids: CASRGLTNEQFF.